The 23 T cell receptor beta chains below all came from one sample that was sequenced in a study of cytomegalovirus exposure and HLA in healthy donors. Both 60 Vbeta primers and 13 Jbeta primers went into the PCR. Using immunoSEQ multiplex PCR, the repertoire was profiled, and TCRdb retains in-frame clones only, with some absent. The table includes 65,000 to 85,000 clones, over 60% detected once. Source material: PBMCs. Receptor source: a male donor in good health and CMV-seropositive.

The rearrangement uses TRBV5-1 and TRBJ2-7; 10 bases fit TRBD1. The CDR3 runs 16 residues. With 4 bases clipped from V and 5 bases from J, the junction kept 12 bases outside the gene matches. Germline values: CDR1 SGHRS, CDR2 YFSETQ. CDR3 residues: CASSPQAGTGDHEQYF. The CDR3 nucleotides are TGCGCCAGCAGCCCTCAAGCCGGGACAGGGGACCACGAGCAGTACTTC.

The genes are TRBV5-1 and TRBJ2-1; TRBD2 matches at 10 bases. The germline CDR1 and CDR2 sequences are SGHRS and YFSETQ. V was clipped by 2 bases and J by 0 bases; unmatched bases: 11. The CDR3 is made up of 19 amino acids. CDR3 loop: CASSFPTSGFSGSYNEQFF. The CDR3 nucleotides read TGCGCCAGCAGCTTTCCGACTAGCGGGTTTTCTGGCTCCTACAATGAGCAGTTCTTC.

The V gene is TRBV11-2, the J gene TRBJ2-2, with 11 bases matching TRBD2. V lost 5 bases to trimming and J lost 6 bases; unmatched junction nucleotides: 5. The CDR3 is made up of 15 amino acids. Per the germline V gene, CDR1 is SGHAT and CDR2 is FQNNGV. The CDR3 is CASSLTSGSSGELFF. For the CDR3, the DNA is TGTGCCAGCAGCCTCACTAGCGGGAGTTCCGGGGAGCTGTTTTTT.

This chain connects TRBV6-1 to TRBJ2-7; 8 bases fit TRBD1. CDR1 is MNHNS and CDR2 is SASEGT in the germline V gene. The V segment lost 2 bases and the J segment 2 bases; nucleotides outside the gene matches: 5. The CDR3 length is 15 residues. DNA for the CDR3: TGTGCCAGCAGTGAAACAGGACAGGGCCCCTACGAGCAGTACTTC. It encodes CASSETGQGPYEQYF.

A single count supports this clone. This chain connects TRBV19 to TRBJ2-3, with 8 bases lining up with TRBD1. V lost 8 bases to trimming and J lost 2 bases; unmatched junction nucleotides: 15. CDR3 length: 17 residues. CDR1 LNHDA and CDR2 SQIVND come from the germline V gene (reference sequence). The CDR3 DNA is TGTGCCAGTCGAAAGGGTAGACAGGGGACAAACACAGATACGCAGTATTTT. Translation gives CASRKGRQGTNTDTQYF.

The chain links TRBV7-3 to TRBJ2-5; the D gene is possibly TRBD2 (8 bases). The ends were cut back, 2 bases at V and 5 bases at J, with 15 bases in the middle. The CDR3 extends over 15 amino acids. Germline V gene data show CDR1 as SGHTA and CDR2 as FQGTGA. The CDR3 DNA sequence: TGTGCCAGCAGCTTAGACGGGAGGGGGCGGGAGACCCAGTACTTC. Translation: CASSLDGRGRETQYF.

In this sample, this clone turned up once. The chain combines TRBV4-1 with TRBJ2-4; TRBD2 matches 14 bases. Germline V gives CDR1 MGHRA, CDR2 YSYEKL. The CDR3 totals 20 residues. Germline trimming cut 0 bases from V and 0 bases from J; bases unmatched to any gene: 7. The CDR3, as DNA: TGCGCCAGCAGCCAAGAATCGGGACTAGCGGGAGAGATAGCCAAAAACATTCAGTACTTC. Translating it yields CASSQESGLAGEIAKNIQYF.

In this sample, this clone turned up once. The chain has TRBV6-7 and TRBJ2-3, with TRBD1 matching over 8 bases. TRBV6-7 is marked as an open reading frame, function uncertain. V shed 0 bases, J shed 2 bases, and the junction held 10 bases outside the gene matches. The CDR3 runs to 18 residues. CDR3 DNA sequence: TGTGCCAGCAGTTACTCGGGGACAGGACAAAAACCCACAGATACGCAGTATTTT. This sequence encodes CASSYSGTGQKPTDTQYF.

The V and J genes are TRBV23-1 and TRBJ1-5; possible D gene TRBD1, 6 bases. TRBV23-1 is an open reading frame whose function is uncertain. Trimming removed 4 bases from V and 0 bases from J, with 10 bases in between. The CDR3 has 15 amino acids. CDR3 loop: CASSRGTSSNQPQHF. For the CDR3, the DNA is TGCGCCAGCAGTCGGGGGACATCTAGCAATCAGCCCCAGCATTTT.

CDR3 sequence (DNA): TGTGCCAGCAGTTTGTGGACTAGCGGGAACCAAGAGACCCAGTACTTC. This sequence encodes CASSLWTSGNQETQYF. This rearrangement joins TRBV27 to TRBJ2-5; 12 positions match TRBD2. Germline lookup yields CDR1 MNHEY and CDR2 SMNVEV (reference sequence). The CDR3 consists of 16 residues. The V and J ends lost 3 bases and 0 bases, in that order; junction bases with no gene match: 2.

This clone has only one observation. V and J are TRBV11-3 and TRBJ2-5, with 11 bases matching TRBD1. This CDR3 has 14 residues. Germline CDR1 SGHNT, CDR2 YENEEA. After removal of 5 bases from V and 4 bases from J, the junction contained 3 bases not matched to a gene. In DNA form, the CDR3 reads TGTGCCAGCAGCCCCGGGACAGGGGGAGAGACCCAGTACTTC. Its protein is CASSPGTGGETQYF. The variable domain in full, with the rest retrieved from reference TRBV11-3 and TRBJ2-5, is EAGVVQSPRYKIIEKKQPVAFWCNPISGHNTLYWYLQNLGQGPELLIRYENEEAVDDSQLPKDRFSAERLKGVDSTLKIQPAELGDSAVYLCASSPGTGGETQYFGPGTRLLVL.

J is TRBJ1-1 and V is TRBV29-1; 7 bases align to TRBD1. This CDR3 comprises 13 residues. Germline values: CDR1 SQVTM, CDR2 ANQGSEA. V lost 6 bases to trimming and J lost 3 bases; unmatched junction nucleotides: 7. CDR3 nucleotides: TGCAGCGTAGCCGGGACAGTGGACACTGAAGCTTTCTTT. Its protein is CSVAGTVDTEAFF.

In its sample, this clone was seen a few times. The chain joins TRBV27 to TRBJ2-7; TRBD1 matches 8 bases. The J segment lost 1 base and the V segment lost 3 bases, leaving 5 bases of the junction unmatched. The CDR3 extends over 15 amino acids. CDR1 and CDR2 (germline): MNHEY, SMNVEV (reference sequence). CDR3 bases: TGTGCCAGCAGTTTTATAGGGACAGGTTCCTACGAGCAGTACTTC. Protein: CASSFIGTGSYEQYF.

The V and J genes are TRBV27 and TRBJ1-6; TRBD1 is a possible D gene (5 bases). Germline V lookup: CDR1 MNHEY, CDR2 SMNVEV (reference sequence). Between the trimmed V and J ends, which lost 5 bases and 6 bases, there was a span of 11 bases. CDR3 length: 14 residues. The CDR3: CASSHRDSNSPLHF. In DNA, the CDR3 is TGTGCCAGCAGTCACCGGGACTCTAATTCACCCCTCCACTTT.

J is TRBJ2-7 and V is TRBV14, with 10 positions matching TRBD1. Germline V gene data show CDR1 as SGHDN and CDR2 as FVKESK. The CDR3 covers 18 residues. The ends lost 1 base at V and 7 bases at J; junction bases unmatched: 16. The CDR3 region has the DNA TGTGCCAGCAGCCAAGGTCTCGTTGTAGACAGGGGGCGTCGGGAGCAGTACTTC. Its translation is CASSQGLVVDRGRREQYF.

The gene calls are TRBV19 and TRBJ1-5, with 7 bases matching TRBD1. V was pared by 2 bases and J by 2 bases, with 3 bases of the junction left unmatched. The CDR3 totals 15 residues. The germline V gene encodes CDR1 LNHDA and CDR2 SQIVND (reference sequence). The CDR3 region is CASSISTGGNQPQHF. For the CDR3, the DNA is TGTGCCAGTAGTATAAGTACAGGGGGCAATCAGCCCCAGCATTTT.

The rearrangement uses TRBV12-5 and TRBJ2-7, with D maybe TRBD2 (5 bases). V lost 6 bases and J lost 6, with 12 bases in between. This CDR3 has 12 amino acids. The germline CDR1 and CDR2 sequences are LGHNT and FRNRAP. The CDR3: CASGNPGVEQYF. The DNA of the CDR3 is TGTGCTAGTGGCAATCCCGGGGTCGAGCAGTACTTC.

V and J are TRBV7-6 and TRBJ1-1; D ambiguous. Germline loops: CDR1 SGHVS, CDR2 FNYEAQ. The CDR3 is 14 amino acids. V dropped 7 bases and J dropped 0 bases, with 12 bases sitting between them. CDR3 coding DNA: TGTGCCAGCATCCCGGGTGCACTGAACACTGAAGCTTTCTTT. Encoded protein: CASIPGALNTEAFF.

The CDR3 DNA is TGCAGCGTTCGTGACGGGGGGGCTGGGGGGGAGACCCAGTACTTC. Translated: CSVRDGGAGGETQYF. The chain carries TRBV29-1 and TRBJ2-5; 8 bases agree with TRBD2. V was clipped by 5 bases and J by 5 bases; unmatched bases: 13. Germline CDR1 is SQVTM and CDR2 is ANQGSEA. The CDR3 runs to 15 residues.

The chain is built from TRBV7-9 and TRBJ2-7; 9 bases fit TRBD1. This CDR3 has 13 amino acids. J gave up 6 bases and V 2 bases, and 2 bases lay outside the gene matches. The germline gives CDR1 SEHNR, CDR2 FQNEAQ (reference sequence). CDR3 DNA: TGTGCCAGCAGCTTAACAGGGGGCGTCGAGCAGTACTTC. Translation: CASSLTGGVEQYF.

CDR3 bases: TGTGCCAGCAGCCTAGGACTACACAATGAGCAGTTCTTC. Protein product: CASSLGLHNEQFF. The J gene is TRBJ2-1, the V gene TRBV7-9, with a possible D match to TRBD2 (6 bases). The length of the CDR3 is 13 residues. CDR1 SEHNR and CDR2 FQNEAQ come from the germline V gene (reference sequence). The V gene lost 5 bases and the J gene lost 5 bases, with 10 bases spanning the gap.

The gene calls are TRBV27 and TRBJ1-5, with D perhaps TRBD1 (5 bases). The CDR3 sequence is 15 residues long. The germline V gene has CDR1 MNHEY and CDR2 SMNVEV (reference sequence). V dropped 3 bases and J dropped 1 base, with 10 bases sitting between them. CDR3 region: CASSLQGASNQPQHF. The CDR3 DNA is TGTGCCAGCAGTTTGCAGGGTGCGAGCAATCAGCCCCAGCATTTT.

This clone appeared once. The V call is TRBV10-3, the J call TRBJ1-3; 11 bases map to TRBD1. There are 15 residues in the CDR3. Looked up from germline, CDR1 is ENHRY and CDR2 is SYGVKD. Unmatched junction bases numbered 4, after V lost 6 bases and J lost 3 bases. Here the CDR3 reads CAIRGGQGVGNTIYF. The CDR3 DNA follows: TGTGCCATCAGGGGGGGACAGGGGGTTGGAAACACCATATATTTT.